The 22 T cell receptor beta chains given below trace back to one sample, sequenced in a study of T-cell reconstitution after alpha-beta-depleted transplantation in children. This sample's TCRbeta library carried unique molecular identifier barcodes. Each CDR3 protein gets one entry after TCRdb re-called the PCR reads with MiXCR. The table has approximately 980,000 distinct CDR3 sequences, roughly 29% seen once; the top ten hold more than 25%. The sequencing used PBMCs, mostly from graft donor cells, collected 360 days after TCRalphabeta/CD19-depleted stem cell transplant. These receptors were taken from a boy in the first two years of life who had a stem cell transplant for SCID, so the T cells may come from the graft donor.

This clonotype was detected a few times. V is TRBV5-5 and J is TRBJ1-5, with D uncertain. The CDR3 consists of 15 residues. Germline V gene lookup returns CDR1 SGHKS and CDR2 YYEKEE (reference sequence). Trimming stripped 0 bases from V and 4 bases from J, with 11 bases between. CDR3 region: CASSLAGSTNQPQHF. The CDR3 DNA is TGTGCCAGCAGCTTGGCCGGCAGTACTAATCAGCCCCAGCATTTT.

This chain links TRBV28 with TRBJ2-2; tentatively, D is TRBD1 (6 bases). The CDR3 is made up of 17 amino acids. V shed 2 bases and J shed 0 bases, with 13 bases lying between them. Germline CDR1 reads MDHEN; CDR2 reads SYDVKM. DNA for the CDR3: TGTGCCAGCAGTTTAGCAGGCAGGGGATCGAACACCGGGGAGCTGTTTTTT. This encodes CASSLAGRGSNTGELFF.

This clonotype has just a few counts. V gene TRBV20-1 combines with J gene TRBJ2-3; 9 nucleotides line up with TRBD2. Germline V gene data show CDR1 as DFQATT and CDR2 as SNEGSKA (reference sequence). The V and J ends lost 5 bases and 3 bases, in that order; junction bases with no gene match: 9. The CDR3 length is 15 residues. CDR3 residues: CSAGGGAHGTDTQYF. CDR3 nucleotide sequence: TGCAGTGCTGGCGGGGGGGCTCACGGGACAGATACGCAGTATTTT.

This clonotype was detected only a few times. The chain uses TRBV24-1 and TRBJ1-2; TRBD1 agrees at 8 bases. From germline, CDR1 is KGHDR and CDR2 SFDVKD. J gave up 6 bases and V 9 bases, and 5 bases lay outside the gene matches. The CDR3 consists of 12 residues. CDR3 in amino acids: CATGPGGDGYTF. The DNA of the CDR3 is TGTGCCACCGGCCCAGGGGGCGATGGCTACACCTTC.

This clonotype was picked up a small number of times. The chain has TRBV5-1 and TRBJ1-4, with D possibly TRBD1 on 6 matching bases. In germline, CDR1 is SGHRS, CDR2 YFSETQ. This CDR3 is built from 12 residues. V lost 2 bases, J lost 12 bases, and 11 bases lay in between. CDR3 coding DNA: TGCGCCAGCAGCTTCCCAGGGGAGGAACTGTTTTTT. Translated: CASSFPGEELFF.

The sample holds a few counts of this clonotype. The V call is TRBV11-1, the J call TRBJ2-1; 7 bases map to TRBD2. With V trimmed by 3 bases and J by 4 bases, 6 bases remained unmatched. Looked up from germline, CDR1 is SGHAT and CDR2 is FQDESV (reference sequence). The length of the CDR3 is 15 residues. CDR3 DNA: TGTGCCAGCAGCTTCAAGCGGGGAAAGTACAATGAGCAGTTCTTC. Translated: CASSFKRGKYNEQFF.

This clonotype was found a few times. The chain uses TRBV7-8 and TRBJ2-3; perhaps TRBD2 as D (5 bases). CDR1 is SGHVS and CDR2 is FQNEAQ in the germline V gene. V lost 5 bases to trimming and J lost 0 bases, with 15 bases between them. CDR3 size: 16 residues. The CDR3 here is CASSQQPSPSTDTQYF. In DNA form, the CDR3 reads TGTGCCAGCAGCCAACAGCCTAGCCCCAGCACAGATACGCAGTATTTT.

The CDR3 region is CASSQGFRVEQFF. CDR3 DNA: TGCGCCAGCAGCCAAGGGTTCCGGGTTGAGCAGTTCTTC. This chain uses TRBV4-1 with TRBJ2-1; D remains unclear. Germline values: CDR1 MGHRA, CDR2 YSYEKL. Trimming stripped 1 base from V and 9 bases from J, with 10 bases between. The CDR3 runs to 13 residues.

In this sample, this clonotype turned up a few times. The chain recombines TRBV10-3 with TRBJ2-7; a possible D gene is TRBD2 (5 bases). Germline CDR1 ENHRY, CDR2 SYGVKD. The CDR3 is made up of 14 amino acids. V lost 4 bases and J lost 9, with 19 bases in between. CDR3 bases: TGTGCCATCAGTGGAGCGGACCTCGGACGGCGGCAGTACTTC. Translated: CAISGADLGRRQYF.

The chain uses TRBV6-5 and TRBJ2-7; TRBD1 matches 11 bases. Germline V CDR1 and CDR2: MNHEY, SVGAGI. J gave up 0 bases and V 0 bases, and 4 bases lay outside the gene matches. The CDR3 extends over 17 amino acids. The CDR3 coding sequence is TGTGCCAGCAGTTACTCCCCGGACAGGGGGCTCTCCTACGAGCAGTACTTC. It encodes CASSYSPDRGLSYEQYF.

In DNA form, the CDR3 reads TGTGCCAGCAGCTTAAATGTTCTCCGGGACAGGGTTTACGAGCAGTACTTC. Its protein is CASSLNVLRDRVYEQYF. The chain links TRBV11-2 to TRBJ2-7; 9 bases map to TRBD1. The germline V gene has CDR1 SGHAT and CDR2 FQNNGV. V was clipped by 2 bases and J by 4 bases; unmatched bases: 12. The CDR3 has 17 residues.

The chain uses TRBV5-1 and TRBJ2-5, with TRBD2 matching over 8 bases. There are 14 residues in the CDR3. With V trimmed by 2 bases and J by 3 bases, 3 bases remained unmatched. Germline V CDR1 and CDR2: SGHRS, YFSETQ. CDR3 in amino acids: CASSFSGEKETQYF. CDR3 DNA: TGCGCCAGCAGCTTTAGCGGGGAGAAAGAGACCCAGTACTTC.

The CDR3 reads CASSLAPGDQYEQYF. The CDR3 region has the DNA TGTGCCAGCAGCTTAGCTCCGGGGGACCAATACGAGCAGTACTTC. The gene calls are TRBV7-2 and TRBJ2-7, with D maybe TRBD2 (6 bases). CDR3 size: 15 residues. V was pared by 0 bases and J by 4 bases, with 13 bases between. Germline V gene sequence: CDR1 SGHTA, CDR2 FQGNSA.

The CDR3 is CASKYSSYNEQFF. The DNA for the CDR3 is TGTGCCAGCAAATACAGCTCCTACAATGAGCAGTTCTTC. The V call is TRBV7-2, the J call TRBJ2-1; unclear D gene. Germline V gene sequence: CDR1 SGHTA, CDR2 FQGNSA. The ends were cut back, 7 bases at V and 0 bases at J, with 7 bases in the middle. The CDR3 sequence is 13 residues long.

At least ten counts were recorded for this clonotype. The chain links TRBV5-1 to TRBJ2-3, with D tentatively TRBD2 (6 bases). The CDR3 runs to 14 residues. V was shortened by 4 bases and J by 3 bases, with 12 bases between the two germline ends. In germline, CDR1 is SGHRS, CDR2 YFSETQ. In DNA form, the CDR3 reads TGCGCCAGCAGCCGGGACCGGGAGACAGATACGCAGTATTTT. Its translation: CASSRDRETDTQYF.

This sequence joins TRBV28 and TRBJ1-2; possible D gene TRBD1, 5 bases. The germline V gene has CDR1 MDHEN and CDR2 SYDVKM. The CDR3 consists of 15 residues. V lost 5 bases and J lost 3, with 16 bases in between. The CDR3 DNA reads TGTGCCAGCAGTGCCAGTCCGACAGACTACTATGGCTACACCTTC. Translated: CASSASPTDYYGYTF.

CDR3 residues: CSVESVGWDETQYF. In DNA, the CDR3 is TGCAGCGTTGAATCGGTGGGGTGGGACGAGACCCAGTACTTC. The chain combines TRBV29-1 with TRBJ2-5; D is possibly TRBD1 or TRBD2 (5 bases each). Deletions cut 2 bases from V and 5 bases from J, with 15 bases between. The CDR3 runs 14 residues. CDR1 is SQVTM, CDR2 ANQGSEA, per germline.

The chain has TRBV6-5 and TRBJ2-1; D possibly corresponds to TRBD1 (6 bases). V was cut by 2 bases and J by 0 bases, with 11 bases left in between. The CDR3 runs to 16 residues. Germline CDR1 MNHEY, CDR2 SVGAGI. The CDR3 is CASSYRGQSSYNEQFF. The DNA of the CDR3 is TGTGCCAGCAGTTACCGCGGACAGAGCTCCTACAATGAGCAGTTCTTC.

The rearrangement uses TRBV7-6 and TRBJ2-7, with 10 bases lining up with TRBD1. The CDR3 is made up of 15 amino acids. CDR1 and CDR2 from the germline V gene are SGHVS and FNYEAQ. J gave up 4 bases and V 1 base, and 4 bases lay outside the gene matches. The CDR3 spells CASSLESGQGYEQYF. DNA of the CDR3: TGTGCCAGCAGCTTAGAATCGGGACAGGGGTACGAGCAGTACTTC.

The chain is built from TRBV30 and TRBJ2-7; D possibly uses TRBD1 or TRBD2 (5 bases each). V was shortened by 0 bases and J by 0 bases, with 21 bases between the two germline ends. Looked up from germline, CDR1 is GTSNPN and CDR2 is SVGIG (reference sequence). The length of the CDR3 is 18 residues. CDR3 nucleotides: TGTGCCTGGAGTGTGTTCGGGCCCGGGGACCCCTACTCCTACGAGCAGTACTTC. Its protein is CAWSVFGPGDPYSYEQYF.

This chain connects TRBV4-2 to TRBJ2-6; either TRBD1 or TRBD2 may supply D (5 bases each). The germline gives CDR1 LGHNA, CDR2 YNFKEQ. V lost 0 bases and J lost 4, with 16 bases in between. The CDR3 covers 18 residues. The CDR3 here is CASSQETRHGDGANVLTF. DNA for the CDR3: TGTGCCAGCAGCCAAGAGACCCGACATGGGGACGGGGCCAACGTCCTGACTTTC.

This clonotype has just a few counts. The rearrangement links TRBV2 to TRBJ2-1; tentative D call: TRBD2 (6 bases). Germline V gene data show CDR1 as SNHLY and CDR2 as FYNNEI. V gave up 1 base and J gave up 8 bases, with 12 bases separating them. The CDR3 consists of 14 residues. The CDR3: CASSEVGLGDEQFF. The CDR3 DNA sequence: TGTGCCAGCAGTGAAGTGGGACTTGGGGATGAGCAGTTCTTC.